A selection of T cell receptor beta chains follows, all from one sample in a study of blood T cell repertoires in COVID-19. The data were produced by immunoSEQ multiplex PCR, yet TCRdb's version contains in-frame clones alone and is incomplete. The table includes approximately 100,000 clones, approximately 93% detected once. The sequenced sample consisted of peripheral blood. The receptors were gathered from a man aged 55-75 years with acute or convalescent COVID-19. CDR3s include the opening cysteine and the closing phenylalanine or tryptophan. The order of the fields is J gene, D gene, V gene, clone size, CDR3 DNA, CDR3 protein. A D gene is named only where the DNA matches it firmly. Expanded clones get a size class; other rows say once, few or many, or leave the size out.

TRBJ1-3 | - | TRBV28 | once | TGTGCCAGCAGTGAATTACAGGGCCCCTCTGGAAACACCATATATTTT | CASSELQGPSGNTIYF
TRBJ2-3 | - | TRBV11-2 | - | TGTGCCAGCAGCCGGGACTTTTCTACAGATACGCAGTATTTT | CASSRDFSTDTQYF
TRBJ1-5 | - | TRBV6-5 | - | TGTGCCAGCAGTCAATCCGGCAGGGATGTGCCCCAGCATTTT | CASSQSGRDVPQHF
TRBJ1-2 | TRBD1 | TRBV19 | - | TGTGCCAGTAAGCGGAATCATGCGGGACAGGGAGGAGGCTACACCTTC | CASKRNHAGQGGGYTF
TRBJ2-1 | TRBD2 | TRBV9 | - | TGTGCCAGCAGCTCATCGGTTATACTAGCGGGCTCTCCCAATGAGCAGTTCTTC | CASSSSVILAGSPNEQFF
TRBJ1-1 | - | TRBV28 | - | TGTGCCAGCAGTTTAATAACAGAGAACACTGAAGCTTTCTTT | CASSLITENTEAFF
TRBJ2-2 | - | TRBV24-1 | - | TGTGCCACCAGTGACTACCCTGGCACCGGGGAGCTGTTTTTT | CATSDYPGTGELFF
TRBJ1-1 | - | TRBV3-1/TRBV3-2 | - | TGTGCCAGCAGCCAAGGAAACACCGCGAACACTGAAGCTTTCTTT | CASSQGNTANTEAFF
TRBJ1-2 | TRBD1 | TRBV18 | - | TGTGCCAGCTCAAGATTTGTCAGGACGACAGGGGACTATGGCTACACCTTC | CASSRFVRTTGDYGYTF
TRBJ2-1 | - | TRBV6-2/TRBV6-3 | - | TGTGCCAGCAGTTCCCGTCCGGGTTACAATGAGCAGTTCTTC | CASSSRPGYNEQFF
TRBJ1-6 | - | TRBV9 | once | TGTGCCAGCAGCGCCATGGGGGCGGGTAATTCACCCCTCCACTTT | CASSAMGAGNSPLHF
TRBJ2-1 | TRBD1 | TRBV29-1 | - | TGCAGCGTTGATCGGGACAGGGTCGGCAATGAGCAGTTCTTC | CSVDRDRVGNEQFF
TRBJ2-3 | - | TRBV3-1/TRBV3-2 | - | TGTGCCAGCAGCCAAGGTAGGAGAGGAGATACGCAGTATTTT | CASSQGRRGDTQYF
TRBJ2-3 | - | TRBV2 | - | TGTGCCAGCAGTGAAGGACGTCGGGGAGGCCCTAGCACAGATACGCAGTATTTT | CASSEGRRGGPSTDTQYF
TRBJ2-1 | - | TRBV9 | - | TGTGCCAGCAGCGTAGGTCCGGGAGCAATAAATGAGCAGTTCTTC | CASSVGPGAINEQFF
TRBJ2-3 | TRBD1 | TRBV5-5 | - | TGTGCCAGCAGCTCCACAGGGGGTAGCACAGATACGCAGTATTTT | CASSSTGGSTDTQYF
TRBJ2-7 | - | TRBV19 | - | TGTGCCAGTAGTATTGGGCGGGCCTACGAGCAGTACTTC | CASSIGRAYEQYF
TRBJ2-7 | - | TRBV28 | - | TGTGCCAGCAGTTCGGCAGGGAGGTACCACGAGCAGTACTTC | CASSSAGRYHEQYF
TRBJ1-2 | - | TRBV3-1/TRBV3-2 | once | TGTGCCAGCAGCCAAGCGGGCAGGGAAGACTATGGCTACACCTTC | CASSQAGREDYGYTF
TRBJ2-3 | - | TRBV27 | - | TGTGCCAGCAGTGACGGAGGAAGTAGGACAGATACGCAGTATTTT | CASSDGGSRTDTQYF
TRBJ2-3 | - | TRBV7-2 | - | TGTGCCAGCAGCTTACTAGGAGGACCAGGCACAGATACGCAGTATTTT | CASSLLGGPGTDTQYF
TRBJ1-2 | TRBD1 | TRBV11-2 | once | TGTGCCAGCAGCCCCGGGACAGACTATGGCTACACCTTC | CASSPGTDYGYTF
TRBJ2-5 | - | TRBV18 | - | TGTGCCAGCTCACCACGGGGGAGGGAGACCCAGTACTTC | CASSPRGRETQYF
TRBJ1-1 | - | TRBV6-5 | - | TGTGCCAGCAGTCTAGGGAGGTCTGAAGCTTTCTTT | CASSLGRSEAFF
TRBJ2-1 | TRBD2 | TRBV6-2/TRBV6-3 | - | TGTGCCAGCAGTCCGCCTAGCGGGGGTTCCTACAATGAGCAGTTCTTC | CASSPPSGGSYNEQFF